Shown below are 18 T cell receptor beta chains from a single sample sequenced in a study of blood T cells in healthy people across ages (dated by TCRdb to about 2015). The library was prepared using 5' RACE. TCRdb records Illumina HiSeq 2500 as the sequencer. The second PCR ran for roughly 6 to 11 cycles and used a J-beta primer mix along with a sample-barcoded 5' primer. TCRdb cleaned the public reads at Q25 with fastp, built clones with MiXCR and kept in-frame beta chains. Rows merge per CDR3 protein into single entries with the most common DNA and genes. The sample table lists around 970,000 distinct CDR3 sequences, 51% of them with a count of one. About 21% of the sample belongs to the ten largest clones. Sequenced material: blood. These receptors all stem from an older woman in good health.

The CDR3: CASSQDAQLGNEQFF. In DNA, the CDR3 is TGCGCCAGCAGCCAAGATGCACAGTTGGGAAATGAGCAGTTCTTC. This chain joins TRBV4-3 and TRBJ2-1, with D hard to call. Trimming shortened V by 0 bases and J by 7 bases, and 13 bases separated the two germline ends. The CDR3 has 15 amino acids. CDR1 LGHNA and CDR2 YSLEER come from the germline V gene.

Turning to this clonotype: At one of its ends the junction is not consistent with the germline gene, which may arise from a read error. The rearrangement uses TRBV20-1 and TRBJ2-3, with D unclear. Germline CDR1 is DFQATT and CDR2 is SNEGSKA (reference sequence). The CDR3 runs to 15 residues. The chain's CDR3 is CSASRLTSYTDTQYF. The CDR3 nucleotides read TGCAGCGCTAGTCGTCTTACTTCTTACACAGATACGCAGTATTTT.

This clonotype appeared once. V is TRBV28 and J is TRBJ1-6, with 9 positions matching TRBD1. V was pared by 8 bases and J by 9 bases, with 11 bases of the junction left unmatched. Germline V gene lookup returns CDR1 MDHEN and CDR2 SYDVKM. The CDR3 spans 15 residues. The CDR3 coding sequence is TGTGCCAGCGAACCCGATACAGGGGGCGCTTCACCCCTCCACTTT. Translating it yields CASEPDTGGASPLHF. Full variable domain (remainder filled in from reference TRBV28 and TRBJ1-6): DVKVTQSSRYLVKRTGEKVFLECVQDMDHENMFWYRQDPGLGLRLIYFSYDVKMKEKGDIPEGYSVSREKKERFSLILESASTNQTSMYLCASEPDTGGASPLHFGNGTRLTVT.

This clonotype showed up just a few times. The gene calls are TRBV13 and TRBJ2-7; D call uncertain. Trimming removed 3 bases at V and 3 bases at J, with 12 bases between. CDR1 is PRHDT and CDR2 is FYEKMQ in the germline V gene (reference sequence). The CDR3 length is 14 residues. The CDR3: CASSFSRPNYEQYF. The CDR3 DNA reads TGTGCCAGCAGCTTCTCAAGACCCAACTACGAGCAGTACTTC.

The chain is built from TRBV29-1 and TRBJ2-3, with D unclear. CDR3 length equals 13 residues. The germline V gene encodes CDR1 SQVTM and CDR2 ANQGSEA. V shed 6 bases and J shed 2 bases, with 12 bases lying between them. The CDR3 bases are TGCAGCGTCCAAAAACGACCCACAGATACGCAGTATTTT. Its translation is CSVQKRPTDTQYF.

The V gene is TRBV7-3, the J gene TRBJ2-1, with 8 nucleotides matching TRBD2. This CDR3 is built from 14 residues. The germline V gene encodes CDR1 SGHTA and CDR2 FQGTGA. Unmatched junction bases numbered 5, after V lost 4 bases and J lost 6 bases. CDR3 region: CASSSGRGGNEQFF. For the CDR3, the DNA is TGTGCCAGCAGCTCAGGACGGGGGGGCAATGAGCAGTTCTTC.

V is TRBV6-6 and J is TRBJ1-2, with a possible D match to TRBD1 (5 bases). Germline V gives CDR1 MNHNY, CDR2 SVGAGI (reference sequence). The V end was cut by 6 bases, the J end by 2 bases, with 7 bases between. CDR3 length: 12 residues. The CDR3 nucleotides are TGTGCCAGCAGGGGGCTAAACTATGGCTACACCTTC. Translation gives CASRGLNYGYTF.

This clonotype appeared a few times. V gene TRBV9 combines with J gene TRBJ2-7; a possible D gene is TRBD2 (6 bases). CDR3 length: 15 amino acids. In germline, CDR1 is SGDLS, CDR2 YYNGEE. With 0 bases removed from V and 4 bases from J, the gap between germline ends came to 14 bases. For the CDR3, the DNA is TGTGCCAGCAGCGTAGGGGTGCGGGAAATGTACGAGCAGTACTTC. Amino acids: CASSVGVREMYEQYF.

This chain uses TRBV7-2 with TRBJ1-4, with D perhaps matching TRBD1 (6 bases). V lost 0 bases and J 7 bases, leaving 12 bases between the germline ends. The CDR3 covers 15 residues. Per germline, CDR1 SGHTA and CDR2 FQGNSA. The CDR3 region has the DNA TGTGCCAGCAGCTTAGCTTTGGGGGCAGGTGAAAAACTGTTTTTT. It codes for CASSLALGAGEKLFF.

This clonotype was seen only once. The junction shows a germline mismatch at one end, possibly a read error. The CDR3 region has the DNA TGTGCCAGCAGCCTAGCTGCATGGGGAGGTCTCGGTGAGCAGTTCTTC. Residues: CASSLAAWGGLGEQFF. The chain uses TRBV7-9 and TRBJ2-1; perhaps TRBD2 as D (6 bases). Germline lookup yields CDR1 SEHNR and CDR2 FQNEAQ (reference sequence). The CDR3 runs to 16 residues.

In its sample, this clonotype was seen many times. The V gene is TRBV5-1, the J gene TRBJ2-5; 13 bases are a match to TRBD2. V trimming: 0 bases; J trimming: 6 bases; junction bases outside the gene matches: 8. This CDR3 comprises 17 residues. Germline CDR1 SGHRS, CDR2 YFSETQ. CDR3 in amino acids: CASSLAVGTSGTKTQYF. CDR3 sequence (DNA): TGCGCCAGCAGCTTGGCCGTCGGGACTAGCGGGACAAAGACCCAGTACTTC.

The chain has TRBV28 and TRBJ2-6, with 7 bases identical to TRBD2. The CDR3 is made up of 18 amino acids. Germline assignment: CDR1 MDHEN and CDR2 SYDVKM. The ends lost 5 bases at V and 2 bases at J; junction bases unmatched: 12. The CDR3 sequence: CASSPLGGLEAGANVLTF. CDR3 nucleotides: TGTGCCAGCAGTCCCCTCGGGGGGTTAGAGGCTGGGGCCAACGTCCTGACTTTC. Full variable domain (outside the CDR3, taken from reference TRBV28 and TRBJ2-6): DVKVTQSSRYLVKRTGEKVFLECVQDMDHENMFWYRQDPGLGLRLIYFSYDVKMKEKGDIPEGYSVSREKKERFSLILESASTNQTSMYLCASSPLGGLEAGANVLTFGAGSRLTVL.

The V call is TRBV2, the J call TRBJ2-1; TRBD1 matches at 8 bases. Trimming at V came to 8 bases and at J to 2 bases, leaving 2 bases not matched to a gene. Germline V gives CDR1 SNHLY, CDR2 FYNNEI. There are 13 residues in the CDR3. The CDR3 DNA reads as TGTGCCAGCCCGGGACAGGCCTACAATGAGCAGTTCTTC. Residues: CASPGQAYNEQFF.

Note on this clonotype: One end of the junction is discordant with germline, which a read error may explain. This chain joins TRBV9 and TRBJ2-5; D tentatively reads TRBD1 or TRBD2 (5 bases each). CDR1 SGDLS and CDR2 YYNGEE come from the germline V gene. The CDR3 has 15 residues. The CDR3 loop reads CASSSRSRDLETLYF. CDR3 DNA sequence: TGTGCCAGCAGCTCCCGGTCCCGGGACCTGGAGACCCTGTACTTC.

This clonotype was observed a handful of times. This chain connects TRBV7-9 to TRBJ2-3; D may correspond to TRBD1 or TRBD2 (5 bases each). Germline CDR1 is SEHNR and CDR2 is FQNEAQ (reference sequence). This CDR3 has 14 amino acids. The V gene lost 3 bases and the J gene lost 3 bases, with 10 bases spanning the gap. DNA for the CDR3: TGTGCCAGCAGCTTGAGGGGCGCGACAGATACGCAGTATTTT. Protein product: CASSLRGATDTQYF. Using reference TRBV7-9 and TRBJ2-3 for the parts outside the CDR3, the full variable domain is DTGVSQNPRHKITKRGQNVTFRCDPISEHNRLYWYRQTLGQGPEFLTYFQNEAQLEKSRLLSDRFSAERPKGSFSTLEIQRTEQGDSAMYLCASSLRGATDTQYFGPGTRLTVL.

The rearrangement joins TRBV28 to TRBJ2-7; weak D call: TRBD1 (5 bases). Germline CDR1 and CDR2: MDHEN and SYDVKM. The CDR3 is made up of 13 amino acids. Trimming left V 4 bases short and J 3 bases short, with 10 bases between. CDR3 bases: TGTGCCAGCAGTTACTCGGACAACTACGAGCAGTACTTC. Its protein is CASSYSDNYEQYF.

The rearrangement links TRBV20-1 to TRBJ2-7; 9 bases align to TRBD1. The J call is doubtful: the DNA matches TRBJ2-5 better. Per germline, CDR1 DFQATT and CDR2 SNEGSKA (reference sequence). The CDR3 sequence is 18 residues long. The CDR3 loop reads CSATGTGLIGGVGETQYF. The CDR3 bases are TGCAGTGCAACCGGGACAGGGCTAATTGGGGGTGTTGGGGAGACCCAGTACTTC.

A few counts support this clonotype. This chain links TRBV10-1 with TRBJ2-2; no definite D call. V was trimmed by 2 bases and J by 4 bases, leaving 5 bases between them. The germline gives CDR1 WNHNN, CDR2 SYGVQD (reference sequence). The CDR3 is 13 amino acids. The DNA of the CDR3 is TGCGCCAGCAGTGAGCAGCCCACCGGGGAGCTGTTTTTT. Translated, it gives CASSEQPTGELFF.